Shown below are 12 T cell receptor beta chains from a single sample sequenced in a study of OX40 agonist ivuxolimab in advanced cancers. Profiled with immunoSEQ multiplex PCR; TCRdb holds only in-frame clones, not every one. Among 37,000 or so clones listed, less than 90% were seen once. Sequenced material: CD4+ or CD8+ T cells sorted from blood, taken in a trial of the OX40 agonist ivuxolimab. All receptors derive from an adult with an advanced solid tumor such as melanoma, head and neck, liver or kidney cancer.

The chain combines TRBV5-5 with TRBJ1-1; tentative D call: TRBD1 (5 bases). Germline CDR1 is SGHKS and CDR2 is YYEKEE (reference sequence). V shed 2 bases and J shed 1 base, with 15 bases lying between them. The CDR3 is 16 amino acids. CDR3 in DNA: TGTGCCAGCAGCTTTTTTGTTCGGCAGGGGAACACTGAAGCTTTCTTT. Protein sequence: CASSFFVRQGNTEAFF.

This clone was detected a few times. J is TRBJ2-5 and V is TRBV27, with 11 bases identical to TRBD2. The CDR3 extends over 16 amino acids. The germline gives CDR1 MNHEY, CDR2 SMNVEV (reference sequence). V trimming: 1 base; J trimming: 4 bases; junction bases outside the gene matches: 5. The CDR3 region is CASSLLAGGPGETQYF. DNA of the CDR3: TGTGCCAGCAGTTTATTAGCGGGGGGGCCCGGAGAGACCCAGTACTTC.

The CDR3: CASSQIRGSEAFF. The CDR3 DNA is TGTGCCAGCAGCCAAATCAGGGGCTCTGAAGCTTTCTTT. The chain joins TRBV4-2 to TRBJ1-1, with D possibly TRBD1 on 6 matching bases. CDR3 length equals 13 residues. Trimming took off 2 bases at V and 6 bases at J, with 10 bases between the two ends. Germline CDR1 reads LGHNA; CDR2 reads YNFKEQ.

This chain uses TRBV27 with TRBJ2-3; the D is unclear. Germline CDR1 and CDR2: MNHEY and SMNVEV (reference sequence). The CDR3 covers 12 residues. Trimming shortened V by 2 bases and J by 4 bases, and 4 bases separated the two germline ends. The CDR3 DNA reads as TGTGCCAGCAGTTTAAGCGCAGATACGCAGTATTTT. The encoded protein is CASSLSADTQYF.

The sample holds one count of this clone. The V call is TRBV6-1, the J call TRBJ2-7; D may be TRBD2 (5 bases). Germline-derived CDR1 and CDR2 are MNHNS and SASEGT. The CDR3 runs 11 residues. Trimming pared 6 bases from V and 6 bases from J, leaving 9 bases between. CDR3 residues: CASRIRGEQYF. DNA for the CDR3: TGTGCCAGCAGGATCCGGGGCGAGCAGTACTTC.

The V and J genes are TRBV27 and TRBJ1-1, with D perhaps TRBD1 (6 bases). The CDR3 loop spans 17 amino acids. Trimming left V 6 bases short and J 3 bases short, with 23 bases between. Looked up from germline, CDR1 is MNHEY and CDR2 is SMNVEV (reference sequence). The CDR3 coding sequence is TGTGCCAGCAGCCCCTTTGCAGGGGCGCAAAGGGACACTGAAGCTTTCTTT. Amino acid sequence: CASSPFAGAQRDTEAFF.

The table lists this clone with a few counts. This rearrangement joins TRBV7-6 to TRBJ1-6, with 7 bases fitting TRBD1. Germline CDR1 reads SGHVS; CDR2 reads FNYEAQ. This CDR3 has 15 residues. After removal of 5 bases from V and 8 bases from J, the junction contained 9 bases not matched to a gene. This CDR3 reads CASSQRRTGDSPLHF. Written as DNA, the CDR3 is TGTGCCAGCAGCCAAAGGCGGACAGGAGATTCACCCCTCCACTTT.

The chain combines TRBV2 with TRBJ2-7; a possible D gene is TRBD1 (5 bases). This CDR3 contains 15 residues. Germline V lookup: CDR1 SNHLY, CDR2 FYNNEI. V lost 5 bases to trimming and J lost 1 base, with 15 bases between them. CDR3 DNA: TGTGCCAGCAGTCCAGGGCCCGCCGCTTCCTACGAGCAGTACTTC. Its protein is CASSPGPAASYEQYF.

The chain carries TRBV4-1 and TRBJ1-2, with D possibly matching TRBD1 (6 bases). Trimming left V 2 bases short and J 5 bases short, with 21 bases between. Germline-derived CDR1 and CDR2 are MGHRA and YSYEKL. The CDR3 has 17 residues. CDR3 coding DNA: TGCGCCAGCAGCCAACCCCAGGACATCTTAGGGGGGTATGGCTACACCTTC. It encodes CASSQPQDILGGYGYTF.

This clone was seen once. The chain combines TRBV21-1 with TRBJ1-2. TRBV21-1 is a pseudogene locus. CDR3 length: 15 residues. The CDR3 protein is CASSKALVRGYGYTF. For the CDR3, the DNA is TGTGCCAGCAGCAAAGCGCTAGTCAGAGGCTATGGCTACACCTTC.

The rearrangement uses TRBV7-9 and TRBJ2-7; D not resolved. Germline CDR1 SEHNR, CDR2 FQNEAQ (reference sequence). V shed 5 bases and J shed 4 bases, with 18 bases lying between them. CDR3 length equals 15 residues. DNA for the CDR3: TGTGCCAGCAGCACACCAATGGCCCTGGGGTACGAGCAGTACTTC. It encodes CASSTPMALGYEQYF.

This chain joins TRBV30 and TRBJ2-7; tentative D call: TRBD1 (6 bases). The length of the CDR3 is 13 residues. Germline CDR1 GTSNPN, CDR2 SVGIG (reference sequence). The V and J ends lost 0 bases and 6 bases respectively, with 12 bases between them. The CDR3 region has the DNA TGTGCCTGGAGTGTAATCGCAGGGGTCGAGCAGTACTTC. This encodes CAWSVIAGVEQYF.